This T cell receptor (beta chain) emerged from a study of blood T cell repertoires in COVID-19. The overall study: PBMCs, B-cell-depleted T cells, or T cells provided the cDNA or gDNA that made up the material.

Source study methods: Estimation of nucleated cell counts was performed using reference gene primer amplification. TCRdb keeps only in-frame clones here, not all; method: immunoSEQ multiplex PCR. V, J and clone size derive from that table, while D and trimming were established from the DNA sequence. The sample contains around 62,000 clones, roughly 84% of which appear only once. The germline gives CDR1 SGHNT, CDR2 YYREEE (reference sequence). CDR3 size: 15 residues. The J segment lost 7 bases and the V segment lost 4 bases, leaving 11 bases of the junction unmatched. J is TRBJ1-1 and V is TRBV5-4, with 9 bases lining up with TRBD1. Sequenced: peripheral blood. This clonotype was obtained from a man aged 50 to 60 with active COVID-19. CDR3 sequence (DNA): TGTGCCAGCAGCCGAGGGACAGGGCGGGGAAATGAAGCTTTCTTT. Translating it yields CASSRGTGRGNEAFF. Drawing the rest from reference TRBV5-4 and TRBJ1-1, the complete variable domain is ETGVTQSPTHLIKTRGQQVTLRCSSQSGHNTVSWYQQALGQGPQFIFQYYREEENGRGNFPPRFSGLQFPNYSSELNVNALELDDSALYLCASSRGTGRGNEAFFGQGTRLTVV.